The next 3 T cell receptor beta chains were all read from a single sample in a study of regulatory T cells in long-lasting Graves disease. Building the TCR beta libraries relied on iRepertoire HTBI primers, and CDR3 regions underwent Arm-PCR. TCRdb independently ran MiXCR on the multiplex PCR reads; one entry per CDR3 protein. The table includes hundreds of thousands of distinct CDR3 sequences, 14% to 15% detected once. Time point defined: newly diagnosed GD, antithyroid drugs for less than 3 months. RNA extracted from PBMCs served as the sequencing template. These data were also reused for a study on T cells in Graves' hyperthyroidism and ophthalmopathy.

The specimen was peripheral blood mononuclear cells (PBMCs), collected at new diagnosis, from a patient treated with antithyroid drugs. These receptors were taken from a woman between 40 and 55 years old with Graves disease.

This clonotype was counted many times. The chain has TRBV7-9 and TRBJ1-5, with a tentative D call TRBD1 (5 bases). CDR1 SEHNR and CDR2 FQNEAQ come from the germline V gene (reference sequence). V was clipped by 4 bases and J by 4 bases, with 8 bases between them. CDR3 length equals 13 residues. The CDR3 nucleotides read TGTGCCAGCAGCTCCTCAGGGAATCAGCCCCAGCATTTT. Residues: CASSSSGNQPQHF.

This clonotype has a handful of counts. The genes are TRBV7-9 and TRBJ1-4; TRBD1 is a possible D gene (5 bases). In germline, CDR1 is SEHNR, CDR2 FQNEAQ (reference sequence). The V gene lost 4 bases and the J gene lost 10 bases, with 16 bases spanning the gap. The CDR3 totals 14 residues. CDR3 nucleotide sequence: TGTGCCAGCAGCTCGCTTGACAGCTCCGCAAAACTGTTTTTT. Its translation is CASSSLDSSAKLFF.

This clonotype was observed at least ten times. This chain uses TRBV2 with TRBJ2-3; D unclear. Trimming pared 5 bases from V and 2 bases from J, leaving 8 bases between. Per germline, CDR1 SNHLY and CDR2 FYNNEI. CDR3 length equals 13 residues. The CDR3, as DNA: TGTGCCAGCAGTCAGGATTACACAGATACGCAGTATTTT. As protein: CASSQDYTDTQYF.